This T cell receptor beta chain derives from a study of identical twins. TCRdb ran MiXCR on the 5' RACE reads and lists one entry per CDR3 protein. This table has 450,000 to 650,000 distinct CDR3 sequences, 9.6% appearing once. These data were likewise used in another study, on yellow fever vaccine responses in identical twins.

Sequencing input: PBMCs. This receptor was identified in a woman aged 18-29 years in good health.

The chain's CDR3 is CASSRGGRQETQYF. The CDR3 DNA sequence: TGTGCCAGCAGTCGCGGAGGAAGGCAAGAGACCCAGTACTTC. The rearrangement joins TRBV6-2 or TRBV6-3 to TRBJ2-5; D is possibly TRBD2 (5 bases). V gave up 5 bases and J gave up 2 bases, with 12 bases separating them. This CDR3 is built from 14 residues. Germline-derived CDR1 and CDR2 are MNHEY and SVGEGT.